The 30 T cell receptor beta chains in this list originate from one sample, sequenced in a study of cytotoxic CD8 clonotypes in ibrutinib-treated CLL. The repertoire was sequenced with immunoSEQ multiplex PCR; TCRdb's copy has only in-frame clones and lacks some. The table has about 85,000 clones, roughly three quarters seen once. The sequenced sample was PBMCs, obtained after 12 months of ibrutinib treatment. These receptors were obtained from a human donor with chronic lymphocytic leukemia.

The chain combines TRBV2 with TRBJ2-3; possible D gene TRBD1, 6 bases. Between the trimmed V and J ends, which lost 4 bases and 4 bases, there was a span of 12 bases. Per the germline V gene, CDR1 is SNHLY and CDR2 is FYNNEI. The CDR3 sequence is 14 residues long. The DNA for the CDR3 is TGTGCCAGCAGTGTGGGACAAGGCCCAGATACGCAGTATTTT. Translated: CASSVGQGPDTQYF.

The chain couples TRBV5-1 to TRBJ2-5; D tentatively reads TRBD1 or TRBD2 (7 bases each). Per the germline V gene, CDR1 is SGHRS and CDR2 is YFSETQ. The length of the CDR3 is 16 residues. Trimming stripped 4 bases from V and 4 bases from J, with 20 bases between. In nucleotides, the CDR3 is TGCGCCAGCAGCCCGGGAGGTTTGGGGACAGTAGAGACCCAGTACTTC. Protein: CASSPGGLGTVETQYF.

The chain couples TRBV5-5 to TRBJ1-5; possibly TRBD1 for D (6 bases). Germline lookup yields CDR1 SGHKS and CDR2 YYEKEE (reference sequence). V dropped 7 bases and J dropped 4 bases, with 24 bases sitting between them. CDR3 length: 17 amino acids. CDR3 sequence reads: CASGPGAPPEGNQPQHF. CDR3 sequence (DNA): TGTGCCAGCGGGCCGGGGGCACCCCCCGAGGGAAATCAGCCCCAGCATTTT.

This clone was detected only once. The V and J genes are TRBV28 and TRBJ2-2, with 9 positions matching TRBD1. Germline assignment: CDR1 MDHEN and CDR2 SYDVKM. The CDR3 runs 15 residues. The trim removed 5 bases at V and 5 bases at J, leaving 6 bases unmatched. The CDR3 loop reads CASSPDRGGTGELFF. DNA for the CDR3: TGTGCCAGCAGTCCGGACAGGGGTGGGACCGGGGAGCTGTTTTTT.

The chain links TRBV5-4 to TRBJ2-7, with D maybe TRBD2 (6 bases). Trimming took 4 bases from V and 4 from J, leaving 18 bases between them. Germline V lookup: CDR1 SGHNT, CDR2 YYREEE (reference sequence). The CDR3 runs to 15 residues. The CDR3 DNA is TGTGCCAGCAGCCCCACTAGGGGAGGAACGTACGAGCAGTACTTC. This translates into CASSPTRGGTYEQYF.

V usage is TRBV10-3 and J usage is TRBJ1-3, with TRBD1 identical over 7 bases. The junction had 4 bases not matched to a gene; V was cut back by 1 base and J by 7 bases. The CDR3 is 14 amino acids. Germline V gives CDR1 ENHRY, CDR2 SYGVKD. The CDR3 sequence: CAISEWGRGNTIYF. For the CDR3, the DNA is TGTGCCATCAGTGAGTGGGGCAGGGGGAACACCATATATTTT.

The genes are TRBV5-1 and TRBJ2-7, with no clear D. CDR3 length: 9 amino acids. Germline V lookup: CDR1 SGHRS, CDR2 YFSETQ. V lost 4 bases to trimming and J lost 6 bases, with 2 bases between them. Here the CDR3 DNA reads TGCGCCAGCAGCAGCGAGCAGTACTTC. Its protein is CASSSEQYF.

This clone was counted ten times or more. The chain carries TRBV19 and TRBJ1-5; D ambiguous. Trimming removed 5 bases from V and 8 bases from J, with 10 bases in between. Germline V gene data show CDR1 as LNHDA and CDR2 as SQIVND (reference sequence). This CDR3 has 12 residues. The CDR3 region has the DNA TGTGCCAGTAGTCGGGTTGCGGAGCCCCAGCATTTT. Amino acid sequence: CASSRVAEPQHF.

The chain is built from TRBV2 and TRBJ1-2, with D unresolved. CDR1 SNHLY and CDR2 FYNNEI come from the germline V gene. CDR3 length: 14 residues. Trimming removed 5 bases from V and 12 bases from J, with 22 bases in between. CDR3 amino acids: CASSPPGVDARNTF. DNA for the CDR3: TGTGCCAGCAGTCCCCCCGGGGTCGATGCACGGAACACCTTC.

The rearrangement links TRBV28 to TRBJ1-3; 11 bases fit TRBD1. CDR1 MDHEN and CDR2 SYDVKM come from the germline V gene. Trimming took 6 bases from V and 6 from J; bases not matched to a gene: 1. This CDR3 is built from 13 residues. The chain's CDR3 is CASRGQGVNTIYF. In DNA form, the CDR3 reads TGTGCCAGCAGGGGACAGGGGGTAAACACCATATATTTT.

This chain links TRBV6-6 with TRBJ2-3; TRBD1 or TRBD2 may be the D gene (5 bases each). Germline loops: CDR1 MNHNY, CDR2 SVGAGI (reference sequence). V was clipped by 5 bases and J by 0 bases, with 12 bases between them. This CDR3 spans 15 amino acids. The DNA of the CDR3 is TGTGCCAGCAGTCACCGGGACCAGAGCACAGATACGCAGTATTTT. It translates to CASSHRDQSTDTQYF.

V is TRBV7-9 and J is TRBJ2-1; 7 nucleotides match TRBD1. Germline loops: CDR1 SEHNR, CDR2 FQNEAQ (reference sequence). This CDR3 spans 14 amino acids. The J segment lost 2 bases and the V segment lost 5 bases, leaving 3 bases of the junction unmatched. CDR3 protein: CASSTDRAYNEQFF. The CDR3 DNA reads as TGTGCCAGCAGCACCGACAGGGCCTACAATGAGCAGTTCTTC.

V gene TRBV5-4 combines with J gene TRBJ2-7; weak D call: TRBD1 (6 bases). The length of the CDR3 is 18 residues. V lost 3 bases and J 3 bases, leaving 25 bases between the germline ends. Germline V CDR1 and CDR2: SGHNT, YYREEE (reference sequence). The CDR3 nucleotides are TGTGCCAGCAGCTCCCCGGGACAAGCGCTTCAATCTGACTACGAGCAGTACTTC. Translated: CASSSPGQALQSDYEQYF.

V and J are TRBV11-2 and TRBJ1-1; weak D call: TRBD1 (6 bases). The CDR3 runs 14 residues. V was pared by 2 bases and J by 3 bases, with 10 bases between. The germline gives CDR1 SGHAT, CDR2 FQNNGV. DNA of the CDR3: TGTGCCAGCAGCTTACGGGAGGGGGACACTGAAGCTTTCTTT. It codes for CASSLREGDTEAFF.

This sequence joins TRBV7-9 and TRBJ2-3; maybe TRBD2 (5 bases). The CDR3 is 17 residues long. Germline V gene data show CDR1 as SEHNR and CDR2 as FQNEAQ (reference sequence). Trimming stripped 5 bases from V and 5 bases from J, with 23 bases between. The DNA of the CDR3 is TGTGCCAGCAGCGCCACCCCCGGGGTCAGCTCCCGAGATACGCAGTATTTT. This gives the protein CASSATPGVSSRDTQYF.

CDR3 sequence: CASSPNPGLAGETQYF. CDR3 coding DNA: TGTGCCAGCAGCCCTAACCCGGGACTAGCGGGAGAGACGCAGTATTTT. The J gene is TRBJ2-3, the V gene TRBV9; TRBD2 matches 14 bases. The CDR3 runs to 16 residues. The V segment lost 4 bases and the J segment 9 bases; nucleotides outside the gene matches: 10. Germline lookup yields CDR1 SGDLS and CDR2 YYNGEE.

This rearrangement joins TRBV7-2 to TRBJ2-7, with D maybe TRBD1 (6 bases). The CDR3 has 14 residues. CDR1 and CDR2 from the germline V gene are SGHTA and FQGNSA. V lost 5 bases and J 2 bases, leaving 13 bases between the germline ends. The CDR3 is CASSQGSGTYEQYF. CDR3 coding DNA: TGTGCCAGCAGCCAGGGGAGCGGAACCTACGAGCAGTACTTC.

The V call is TRBV11-3, the J call TRBJ2-1; possibly TRBD1 for D (6 bases). Deletions cut 5 bases from V and 9 bases from J, with 17 bases between. Per the germline V gene, CDR1 is SGHNT and CDR2 is YENEEA. This CDR3 region has 14 residues. DNA for the CDR3: TGTGCCAGCAGCCGACCAGGGTTAGGGGGTGAGCAGTTCTTC. It specifies CASSRPGLGGEQFF.

V and J are TRBV7-9 and TRBJ1-1, with unresolved D. V was clipped by 0 bases and J by 3 bases, with 5 bases between them. CDR1 is SEHNR, CDR2 FQNEAQ, per germline (reference sequence). CDR3 length equals 13 residues. CDR3 loop: CASSLAHDTEAFF. The DNA for the CDR3 is TGTGCCAGCAGCTTAGCGCACGACACTGAAGCTTTCTTT.

The chain employs TRBV28 and TRBJ2-7; TRBD2 might be the D (5 bases). This CDR3 is 13 amino acids long. Germline values: CDR1 MDHEN, CDR2 SYDVKM. The germline V and J ends were trimmed by 4 bases and 4 bases, with 11 bases remaining between them. The CDR3 DNA sequence: TGTGCCAGCAGTTCCCCAGGAGGATACGAGCAGTACTTC. Translating gives CASSSPGGYEQYF.

This chain links TRBV30 with TRBJ1-1; D gene uncertain. CDR3 size: 11 residues. Looked up from germline, CDR1 is GTSNPN and CDR2 is SVGIG (reference sequence). V lost 0 bases and J 9 bases, leaving 8 bases between the germline ends. The CDR3, as DNA: TGTGCCTGGAGTGTATGGCATCAAGCTTTCTTT. It yields the protein CAWSVWHQAFF. Together with reference TRBV30 and TRBJ1-1, the CDR3 gives the full variable domain: SQTIHQWPATLVQPVGSPLSLECTVEGTSNPNLYWYRQAAGRGLQLLFYSVGIGQISSEVPQNLSASRPQDRQFILSSKKLLLSDSGFYLCAWSVWHQAFFGQGTRLTVV.

The chain carries TRBV30 and TRBJ2-1, with 8 bases identical to TRBD2. The CDR3 is made up of 15 amino acids. The germline CDR1 and CDR2 sequences are GTSNPN and SVGIG (reference sequence). V shed 3 bases, J shed 7 bases, and the junction held 11 bases outside the gene matches. The CDR3 loop is CAWRERGPVGNEQFF. The DNA of the CDR3 is TGTGCCTGGAGGGAGCGGGGGCCCGTGGGGAATGAGCAGTTCTTC.

V usage is TRBV11-1 and J usage is TRBJ2-5; D unresolved. V lost 5 bases and J lost 5, with 18 bases in between. The CDR3 is 15 amino acids. Germline V CDR1 and CDR2: SGHAT, FQDESV (reference sequence). The DNA for the CDR3 is TGTGCCAGCAGCCCCTTTGGATTGGTGGGGGAGACCCAGTACTTC. Its translation is CASSPFGLVGETQYF. The full variable domain, in which reference TRBV11-1 and TRBJ2-5 provide the parts outside the CDR3, is EAEVAQSPRYKITEKSQAVAFWCDPISGHATLYWYRQILGQGPELLVQFQDESVVDDSQLPKDRFSAERLKGVDSTLKIQPAELGDSAMYLCASSPFGLVGETQYFGPGTRLLVL.

V usage is TRBV5-1 and J usage is TRBJ2-3; tentatively, D is TRBD1 (5 bases). V lost 5 bases, J lost 5 bases, and 15 bases lay in between. Germline CDR1 is SGHRS and CDR2 is YFSETQ. This CDR3 has 14 residues. The CDR3 DNA is TGCGCCAGCAGGTCTGTAGGGGCCATAGATACGCAGTATTTT. Residues: CASRSVGAIDTQYF.

V and J are TRBV6-5 and TRBJ1-4; D might be TRBD1 (6 bases). V lost 6 bases, J lost 0 bases, and 11 bases lay in between. This CDR3 contains 15 residues. Germline assignment: CDR1 MNHEY and CDR2 SVGAGI. CDR3 protein: CASRRDTATNEKLFF. Here the CDR3 DNA reads TGTGCCAGCAGGCGGGACACAGCAACTAATGAAAAACTGTTTTTT.

CDR3 in amino acids: CAWRGGSDTQYF. CDR3 coding DNA: TGTGCCTGGAGGGGAGGGTCAGATACGCAGTATTTT. The chain carries TRBV30 and TRBJ2-3; 7 nucleotides align to TRBD2. The CDR3 consists of 12 residues. Germline V gene lookup returns CDR1 GTSNPN and CDR2 SVGIG (reference sequence). Germline trimming cut 3 bases from V and 4 bases from J; bases unmatched to any gene: 1.

This clone has only a few counts. The chain is built from TRBV28 and TRBJ1-5, with D unclear. The CDR3 contains 13 residues. Germline V gene sequence: CDR1 MDHEN, CDR2 SYDVKM. Trimming removed 3 bases from V and 6 bases from J, with 9 bases in between. DNA for the CDR3: TGTGCCAGCAGTTTTAGGTCGGGTCAGCCCCAGCATTTT. This codes for CASSFRSGQPQHF.

The chain is built from TRBV11-3 and TRBJ2-5; D is uncertain. The CDR3 runs to 13 residues. The V end was cut by 3 bases, the J end by 1 base, with 6 bases between. CDR1 SGHNT and CDR2 YENEEA come from the germline V gene. In DNA, the CDR3 is TGTGCCAGCAGCTTCGGTATCCAAGAGACCCAGTACTTC. Translated: CASSFGIQETQYF.

This sequence joins TRBV21-1 and TRBJ2-1. TRBV21-1 is marked as a pseudogene. The CDR3 extends over 18 amino acids. The CDR3 bases are TGTGCCAGCAAGGGTAAGTTTAGCCTACACCATTCCGACAATGAGCAGTTCTTC. Translation: CASKGKFSLHHSDNEQFF.

The chain uses TRBV7-2 and TRBJ2-5, with D perhaps assigned TRBD1 or TRBD2 (7 bases each). This CDR3 region has 16 residues. Germline V lookup: CDR1 SGHTA, CDR2 FQGNSA. Trimming stripped 2 bases from V and 4 bases from J, with 17 bases between. DNA of the CDR3: TGTGCCAGCAGCTTACGGGCCCGCAGGGGGGGAGAGACCCAGTACTTC. This codes for CASSLRARRGGETQYF. The full variable domain, completed using reference TRBV7-2 and TRBJ2-5, is GAGVSQSPSNKVTEKGKDVELRCDPISGHTALYWYRQSLGQGLEFLIYFQGNSAPDKSGLPSDRFSAERTGGSVSTLTIQRTQQEDSAVYLCASSLRARRGGETQYFGPGTRLLVL.